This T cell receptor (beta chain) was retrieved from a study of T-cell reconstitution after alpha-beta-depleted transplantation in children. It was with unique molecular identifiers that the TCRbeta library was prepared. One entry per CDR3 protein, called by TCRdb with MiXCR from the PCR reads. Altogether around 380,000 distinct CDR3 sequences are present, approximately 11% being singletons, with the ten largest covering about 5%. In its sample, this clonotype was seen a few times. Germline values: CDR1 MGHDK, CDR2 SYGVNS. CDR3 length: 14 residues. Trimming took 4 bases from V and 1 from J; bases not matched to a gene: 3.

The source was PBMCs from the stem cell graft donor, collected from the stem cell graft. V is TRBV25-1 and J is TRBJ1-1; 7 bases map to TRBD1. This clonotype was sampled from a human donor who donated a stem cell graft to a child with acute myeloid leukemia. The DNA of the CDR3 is TGTGCCAGCAGTGGCCGACAGGGGAACACTGAAGCTTTCTTT. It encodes CASSGRQGNTEAFF.